The entry that follows covers one TCR beta chain sequence. Its antigen is unidentified. The CDR3 has 14 residues. Germline V gene data show CDR1 as SGHTA and CDR2 as FQGTGA. Losses at the gene ends were 4 bases for V and 8 bases for J; bases not matched to a gene: 6. TCR beta cDNA libraries included unique molecular identifiers. MiXCR was run by TCRdb on the PCR reads, yielding one entry per CDR3 protein. The profile shows about 460,000 distinct CDR3 sequences, roughly 46% of them singletons. These data belong to a study of post-analysis software for immune sequencing data. Study observations and caveats: Five or six TRBV segments, including TRBV5-6, TRBV5-1 and TRBV20-1, were more frequent in patients than controls. Multiple sclerosis patients had significantly lower normalized Chao1 diversity than controls.

V and J are TRBV7-3 and TRBJ2-1, with 9 positions matching TRBD2. The sample was blood. This TCR came from a girl between 5 and 17 years old with multiple sclerosis. The CDR3 here is CASSYSGSSYEQFF. The CDR3 region has the DNA TGTGCCAGCAGCTATAGCGGGAGCTCCTATGAGCAGTTCTTC. The whole variable domain, remainder taken from reference TRBV7-3 and TRBJ2-1, is GAGVSQTPSNKVTEKGKYVELRCDPISGHTALYWYRQSLGQGPEFLIYFQGTGAADDSGLPNDRFFAVRPEGSVSTLKIQRTERGDSAVYLCASSYSGSSYEQFFGPGTRLTVL.